These 25 T cell receptor beta chains were all obtained from the same sample, sequenced in a study of blood T cell repertoires in COVID-19. The protocol was immunoSEQ multiplex PCR, while the TCRdb copy is restricted to in-frame clones and leaves out a portion. The sample yields a few hundred thousand clones, approximately 84% seen once. What was sequenced was PBMCs or T cells enriched from blood (not recorded which). The source of these receptors is a young man who had recovered from COVID-19.

The rearrangement links TRBV24-1 to TRBJ2-1; 8 bases fit TRBD2. CDR1 is KGHDR, CDR2 SFDVKD, per germline. The CDR3 spans 15 residues. Trimming removed 10 bases from V and 9 bases from J; junction bases left unmatched: 16. The CDR3 coding sequence is TGTGCCACTGGCGAACGTGCGGGAGGTCTAAGTGAGCAGTTCTTC. It yields the protein CATGERAGGLSEQFF.

This clone was observed a handful of times. This chain connects TRBV12-3 or TRBV12-4 to TRBJ1-3; D remains unclear. The ends were cut back, 6 bases at V and 0 bases at J, with 3 bases in the middle. The CDR3 sequence is 12 residues long. CDR3 nucleotides: TGTGCCAGCAGGAGCTCTGGAAACACCATATATTTT. Encoded protein: CASRSSGNTIYF.

This clone was recorded only once. The chain couples TRBV28 to TRBJ1-5; tentatively, D is TRBD1 (5 bases). Germline V gene lookup returns CDR1 MDHEN and CDR2 SYDVKM. V lost 5 bases and J lost 3, with 17 bases in between. There are 16 residues in the CDR3. The chain's CDR3 is CASSPLLGLDNQPQHF. In DNA, the CDR3 is TGTGCCAGCAGTCCTCTCCTGGGGCTTGACAATCAGCCCCAGCATTTT.

This chain connects TRBV28 to TRBJ1-2; 10 nucleotides match TRBD1. CDR1 and CDR2 (germline): MDHEN, SYDVKM. Trimming at V came to 4 bases and at J to 2 bases, leaving 10 bases not matched to a gene. The CDR3 runs 17 residues. The CDR3 nucleotides are TGTGCCAGCAGTTCCCTAGCCGGGACAGGGGCCAACTATGGCTACACCTTC. The encoded protein is CASSSLAGTGANYGYTF.

This chain connects TRBV5-1 to TRBJ1-1; D gene uncertain. The CDR3 has 13 amino acids. V was pared by 7 bases and J by 2 bases, with 12 bases between. Germline CDR1 and CDR2: SGHRS and YFSETQ. Written as DNA, the CDR3 is TGCGCCAGCGGGAGGCGGGGAAACACTGAAGCTTTCTTT. As protein: CASGRRGNTEAFF. Together with reference TRBV5-1 and TRBJ1-1, the CDR3 gives the full variable domain: KAGVTQTPRYLIKTRGQQVTLSCSPISGHRSVSWYQQTPGQGLQFLFEYFSETQRNKGNFPGRFSGRQFSNSRSEMNVSTLELGDSALYLCASGRRGNTEAFFGQGTRLTVV.

This chain joins TRBV3-1 (or the pseudogene TRBV3-2) and TRBJ2-2, with 9 bases that match TRBD2. Per germline, CDR1 LGHDT and CDR2 YNNKEL (reference sequence). The CDR3 has 16 amino acids. The ends lost 2 bases at V and 1 base at J; junction bases unmatched: 2. The CDR3: CASSQTSGWNTGELFF. CDR3 nucleotides: TGTGCCAGCAGCCAAACTAGCGGGTGGAACACCGGGGAGCTGTTTTTT.

The CDR3 loop is CASSFLPGQANSPLHF. CDR3 DNA sequence: TGCGCCAGCAGCTTTCTACCGGGACAGGCTAATTCACCCCTCCACTTT. This rearrangement joins TRBV5-1 to TRBJ1-6, with TRBD1 identical over 8 bases. V gave up 2 bases and J gave up 6 bases; unmatched junction bases: 7. The CDR3 totals 16 residues. Germline CDR1 and CDR2: SGHRS and YFSETQ.

Comments on this clone: Additional DNA sequences in this sample encode the identical CDR3. The chain uses TRBV11-3 and TRBJ2-7; D might be TRBD1 (5 bases). The germline V gene has CDR1 SGHNT and CDR2 YENEEA. V was trimmed by 4 bases and J by 7 bases, leaving 8 bases between them. The length of the CDR3 is 11 residues. DNA of the CDR3: TGTGCCAGCAGCTCAGGGTATGAGCAGTACTTC. The encoded protein is CASSSGYEQYF. The complete variable domain, with remaining parts taken from reference TRBV11-3 and TRBJ2-7, reads EAGVVQSPRYKIIEKKQPVAFWCNPISGHNTLYWYLQNLGQGPELLIRYENEEAVDDSQLPKDRFSAERLKGVDSTLKIQPAELGDSAVYLCASSSGYEQYFGPGTRLTVT.

The genes are TRBV7-9 and TRBJ2-4, with D unclear. The V and J ends lost 1 base and 8 bases respectively, with 12 bases between them. This CDR3 comprises 14 residues. Germline CDR1 is SEHNR and CDR2 is FQNEAQ (reference sequence). The CDR3 nucleotides are TGTGCCAGCAGCTTAGATAGCACTAAAGACATTCAGTACTTC. It encodes CASSLDSTKDIQYF. The full variable domain, its missing parts supplied by reference TRBV7-9 and TRBJ2-4, is DTGVSQNPRHKITKRGQNVTFRCDPISEHNRLYWYRQTLGQGPEFLTYFQNEAQLEKSRLLSDRFSAERPKGSFSTLEIQRTEQGDSAMYLCASSLDSTKDIQYFGAGTRLSVL.

The J gene is TRBJ1-3, the V gene TRBV7-6, with 7 bases lining up with TRBD1. Germline CDR1 reads SGHVS; CDR2 reads FNYEAQ. This CDR3 is 16 amino acids long. Trimming at V came to 5 bases and at J to 0 bases, leaving 7 bases not matched to a gene. CDR3 in amino acids: CASSLDRQSSGNTIYF. The CDR3 DNA reads as TGTGCCAGCAGCCTGGACAGGCAAAGCTCTGGAAACACCATATATTTT.

This chain joins TRBV5-4 and TRBJ1-1; D is perhaps TRBD1 (5 bases). The CDR3 loop spans 12 amino acids. The germline gives CDR1 SGHNT, CDR2 YYREEE (reference sequence). V lost 9 bases and J lost 4, with 13 bases in between. CDR3 in DNA: TGTGCCACCGTTGGGGCCGGCACTGAAGCTTTCTTT. This encodes CATVGAGTEAFF.

Only one count was recorded for this clone. The rearrangement links TRBV15 to TRBJ2-1, with D uncertain. Germline-derived CDR1 and CDR2 are LNHNV and YYDKDF (reference sequence). Between the trimmed V and J ends, which lost 5 bases and 8 bases, there was a span of 16 bases. The CDR3 loop spans 14 amino acids. The CDR3 nucleotides read TGTGCCACCAGCGCTCATCCCACAGTGGATGAGCAGTTCTTC. Translation gives CATSAHPTVDEQFF. The full variable domain, with the rest looked up from reference TRBV15 and TRBJ2-1, is DAMVIQNPRYQVTQFGKPVTLSCSQTLNHNVMYWYQQKSSQAPKLLFHYYDKDFNNEADTPDNFQSRRPNTSFCFLDIRSPGLGDTAMYLCATSAHPTVDEQFFGPGTRLTVL.

V gene TRBV7-8 combines with J gene TRBJ1-1; D gene ambiguous. The V and J ends lost 3 bases and 4 bases respectively, with 9 bases between them. Per germline, CDR1 SGHVS and CDR2 FQNEAQ. CDR3 length equals 13 residues. DNA for the CDR3: TGTGCCAGCAGCTTTCGGGTGGGCACTGAAGCTTTCTTT. It encodes CASSFRVGTEAFF.

The gene calls are TRBV6-5 and TRBJ1-4; TRBD1 aligns across 7 bases. CDR3 length: 12 amino acids. J gave up 5 bases and V 6 bases, and 0 bases lay outside the gene matches. Looked up from germline, CDR1 is MNHEY and CDR2 is SVGAGI. The CDR3 sequence: CASSRGNEKLFF. For the CDR3, the DNA is TGTGCCAGCAGCAGGGGGAATGAAAAACTGTTTTTT.

The chain has TRBV30 and TRBJ1-5, with D unclear. Germline CDR1 and CDR2: GTSNPN and SVGIG (reference sequence). The CDR3 has 13 residues. Trimming removed 3 bases from V and 3 bases from J, with 9 bases in between. CDR3 amino acids: CAWSADSNQPQHF. The CDR3 DNA follows: TGTGCCTGGAGCGCTGACTCCAATCAGCCCCAGCATTTT.

This chain joins TRBV7-2 and TRBJ2-3; D may be TRBD2 (5 bases). Germline CDR1 is SGHTA and CDR2 is FQGNSA. The V end was cut by 0 bases, the J end by 5 bases, with 12 bases between. There are 15 residues in the CDR3. This CDR3 is CASSLAGLARDTQYF. DNA for the CDR3: TGTGCCAGCAGCTTAGCTGGCCTAGCACGAGATACGCAGTATTTT.

The chain links TRBV30 to TRBJ1-1, with D perhaps TRBD1 (5 bases). Per germline, CDR1 GTSNPN and CDR2 SVGIG (reference sequence). There are 15 residues in the CDR3. V lost 1 base and J lost 2, with 14 bases in between. Here the CDR3 reads CAWSEGFWANTEAFF. In nucleotides, the CDR3 is TGTGCCTGGAGTGAGGGGTTCTGGGCAAACACTGAAGCTTTCTTT.

The chain is built from TRBV2 and TRBJ2-7; 9 bases line up with TRBD1. CDR1 is SNHLY and CDR2 is FYNNEI in the germline V gene. This CDR3 is built from 13 residues. V was clipped by 6 bases and J by 7 bases; unmatched bases: 7. The CDR3 sequence: CASRGQGLGEQYF. The DNA for the CDR3 is TGTGCCAGCAGGGGACAGGGTCTCGGGGAGCAGTACTTC.

This clone was seen a handful of times. The V and J genes are TRBV5-4 and TRBJ2-5; D is uncertain. Per the germline V gene, CDR1 is SGHNT and CDR2 is YYREEE (reference sequence). V was clipped by 5 bases and J by 1 base, with 9 bases between them. The CDR3 runs 13 residues. CDR3 coding DNA: TGTGCCAGCAGGATTTCAGGCCAAGAGACCCAGTACTTC. Translated, it gives CASRISGQETQYF.

V and J are TRBV15 and TRBJ1-5, with no clear D. Trimming shortened V by 8 bases and J by 0 bases, and 17 bases separated the two germline ends. Germline V gene lookup returns CDR1 LNHNV and CDR2 YYDKDF (reference sequence). This CDR3 spans 16 amino acids. CDR3 sequence: CATPVRLRISNQPQHF. The CDR3 DNA reads TGTGCCACCCCTGTACGGCTCAGGATTAGCAATCAGCCCCAGCATTTT.

This rearrangement joins TRBV19 to TRBJ1-2; 10 bases match TRBD1. The V segment lost 7 bases and the J segment 4 bases; nucleotides outside the gene matches: 6. The CDR3 extends over 14 amino acids. Germline CDR1 LNHDA, CDR2 SQIVND (reference sequence). DNA of the CDR3: TGTGCCAGTATTCGGGACAGGGGAGGCTATGGCTACACCTTC. This translates into CASIRDRGGYGYTF.

The chain combines TRBV2 with TRBJ2-3; the match to TRBD2 covers 9 bases. The CDR3 contains 15 residues. Germline CDR1 SNHLY, CDR2 FYNNEI. The V and J ends lost 6 bases and 1 base, in that order; junction bases with no gene match: 5. The CDR3 sequence is CASRSWTSGTDTQYF. For the CDR3, the DNA is TGTGCCAGCAGGAGCTGGACTAGCGGCACAGATACGCAGTATTTT.

The rearrangement links TRBV10-1 to TRBJ1-5; D is unclear. The CDR3 spans 14 residues. CDR1 is WNHNN, CDR2 SYGVQD, per germline (reference sequence). V lost 4 bases and J 2 bases, leaving 9 bases between the germline ends. CDR3 residues: CASSVEAGNQPQHF. CDR3 DNA: TGCGCCAGCAGTGTTGAGGCCGGCAATCAGCCCCAGCATTTT.

The chain has TRBV5-4 and TRBJ2-2; no definite D call. In germline, CDR1 is SGHNT, CDR2 YYREEE (reference sequence). The V end was cut by 4 bases, the J end by 4 bases, with 14 bases between. CDR3 size: 15 residues. CDR3 coding DNA: TGTGCCAGCAGCCTGTCGAGCGTCGGCACCGGGGAGCTGTTTTTT. This sequence encodes CASSLSSVGTGELFF. The whole variable domain, filled in from reference TRBV5-4 and TRBJ2-2, reads ETGVTQSPTHLIKTRGQQVTLRCSSQSGHNTVSWYQQALGQGPQFIFQYYREEENGRGNFPPRFSGLQFPNYSSELNVNALELDDSALYLCASSLSSVGTGELFFGEGSRLTVL.

The rearrangement uses TRBV6-5 and TRBJ2-7, with 7 bases that match TRBD1. This CDR3 region has 15 residues. From germline, CDR1 is MNHEY and CDR2 SVGAGI. V lost 6 bases and J lost 2; bases outside the gene matches: 10. This CDR3 reads CASRRPGQAAYEQYF. As DNA, the CDR3 is TGTGCCAGCAGGAGACCTGGACAGGCCGCCTACGAGCAGTACTTC.